This section outlines one T cell receptor (beta chain) sequence together with its context. The data derive from a study of OX40 agonist ivuxolimab in advanced cancers. For the study at large: The dose-escalation cohort had hepatocellular carcinoma, melanoma, renal cell or head and neck cancer. Partial responses were recorded for three patients, including one with hepatocellular carcinoma and two with cutaneous melanoma.

Patients who had autoimmune disease history or got systemic immunosuppression were left out. Measured with immunoSEQ multiplex PCR; TCRdb has only the in-frame clones, and not every one. The top ten hold 10% of the sample, which has 75,000 to 100,000 clones, roughly nine tenths seen once. The receptor comes from an adult with an advanced solid tumor such as melanoma, head and neck, liver or kidney cancer. The sample was CD4+ or CD8+ T cells sorted from blood, taken in a trial of the OX40 agonist ivuxolimab.

The CDR3 loop is CATSPRNGEQYF. The CDR3, as DNA: TGCGCCACCTCCCCCAGGAACGGCGAGCAGTACTTC. This sequence joins TRBV4-1 and TRBJ2-7; D is undetermined. V shed 10 bases and J shed 6 bases, with 16 bases lying between them. Germline V CDR1 and CDR2: MGHRA, YSYEKL. The length of the CDR3 is 12 residues.